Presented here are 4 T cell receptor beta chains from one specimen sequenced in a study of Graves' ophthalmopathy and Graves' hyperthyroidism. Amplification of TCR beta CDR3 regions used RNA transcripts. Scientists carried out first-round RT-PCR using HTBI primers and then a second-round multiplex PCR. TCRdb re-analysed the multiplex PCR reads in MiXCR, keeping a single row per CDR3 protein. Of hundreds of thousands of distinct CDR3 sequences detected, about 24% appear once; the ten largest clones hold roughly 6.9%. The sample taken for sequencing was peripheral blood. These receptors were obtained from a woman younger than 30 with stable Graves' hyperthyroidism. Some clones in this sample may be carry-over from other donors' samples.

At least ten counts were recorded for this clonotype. As DNA, the CDR3 is TGTGCCAGCAGTTTAGAATCACCGGGAAGCGGCGCTGAAGCTTTCTTT. Its protein is CASSLESPGSGAEAFF. This chain links TRBV12-3 or TRBV12-4 with TRBJ1-1; D remains ambiguous. The CDR3 length is 16 residues. V dropped 1 base and J dropped 6 bases, with 18 bases sitting between them.

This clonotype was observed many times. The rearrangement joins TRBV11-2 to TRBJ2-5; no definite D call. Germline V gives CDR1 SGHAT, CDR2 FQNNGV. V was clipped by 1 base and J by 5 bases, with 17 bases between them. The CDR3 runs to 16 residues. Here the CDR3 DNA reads TGTGCCAGCAGCTTAGGCCAAGGGCCTCGTGGGGAGACCCAGTACTTC. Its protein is CASSLGQGPRGETQYF. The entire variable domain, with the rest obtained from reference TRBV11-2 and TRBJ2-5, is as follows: EAGVAQSPRYKIIEKRQSVAFWCNPISGHATLYWYQQILGQGPKLLIQFQNNGVVDDSQLPKDRFSAERLKGVDSTLKIQPAKLEDSAVYLCASSLGQGPRGETQYFGPGTRLLVL.

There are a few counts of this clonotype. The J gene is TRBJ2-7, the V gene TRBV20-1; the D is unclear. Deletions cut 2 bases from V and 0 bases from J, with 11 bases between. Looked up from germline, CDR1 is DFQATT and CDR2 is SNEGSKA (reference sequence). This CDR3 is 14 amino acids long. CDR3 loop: CSARLPGPSYEQYF. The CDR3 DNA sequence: TGCAGTGCTAGACTGCCTGGGCCCTCCTACGAGCAGTACTTC.

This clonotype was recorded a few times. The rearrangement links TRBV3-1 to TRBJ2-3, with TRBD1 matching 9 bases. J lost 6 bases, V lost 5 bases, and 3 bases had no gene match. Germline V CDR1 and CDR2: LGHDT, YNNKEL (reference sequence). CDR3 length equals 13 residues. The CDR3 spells CASSVQGADTQYF. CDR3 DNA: TGTGCCAGCAGCGTACAGGGGGCGGATACGCAGTATTTT.